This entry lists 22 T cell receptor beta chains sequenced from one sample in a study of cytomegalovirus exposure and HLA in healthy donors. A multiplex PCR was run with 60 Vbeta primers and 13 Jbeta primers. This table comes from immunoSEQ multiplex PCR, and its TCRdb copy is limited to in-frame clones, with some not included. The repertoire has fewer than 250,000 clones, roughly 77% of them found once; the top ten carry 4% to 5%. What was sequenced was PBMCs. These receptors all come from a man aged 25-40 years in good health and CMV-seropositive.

CDR3 bases: TGTGCCAGCAGCGTAGTGGGGGGGGGTTACAATGAGCAGTTCTTC. It is translated as CASSVVGGGYNEQFF. The V gene is TRBV9, the J gene TRBJ2-1; TRBD2 agrees at 7 bases. The CDR3 covers 15 residues. From germline, CDR1 is SGDLS and CDR2 YYNGEE. V gave up 0 bases and J gave up 4 bases; unmatched junction bases: 4.

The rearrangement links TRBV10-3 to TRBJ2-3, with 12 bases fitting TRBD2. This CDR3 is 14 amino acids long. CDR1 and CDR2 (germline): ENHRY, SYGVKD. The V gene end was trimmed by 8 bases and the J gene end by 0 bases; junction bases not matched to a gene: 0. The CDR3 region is CAIGLAGSTDTQYF. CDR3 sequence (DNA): TGTGCCATCGGACTAGCGGGAAGCACAGATACGCAGTATTTT.

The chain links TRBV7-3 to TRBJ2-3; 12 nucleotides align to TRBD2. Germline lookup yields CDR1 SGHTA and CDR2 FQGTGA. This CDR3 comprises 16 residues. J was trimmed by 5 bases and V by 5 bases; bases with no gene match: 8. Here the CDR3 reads CASSPSGGALGDTQYF. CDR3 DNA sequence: TGTGCCAGCAGCCCTAGCGGGGGGGCCCTGGGAGATACGCAGTATTTT.

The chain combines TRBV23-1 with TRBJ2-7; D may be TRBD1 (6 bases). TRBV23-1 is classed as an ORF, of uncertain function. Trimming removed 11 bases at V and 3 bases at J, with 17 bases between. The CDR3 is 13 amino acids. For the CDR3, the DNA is TGCGCCGGGCGAAGGGGACATAACTACGAGCAGTACTTC. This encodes CAGRRGHNYEQYF.

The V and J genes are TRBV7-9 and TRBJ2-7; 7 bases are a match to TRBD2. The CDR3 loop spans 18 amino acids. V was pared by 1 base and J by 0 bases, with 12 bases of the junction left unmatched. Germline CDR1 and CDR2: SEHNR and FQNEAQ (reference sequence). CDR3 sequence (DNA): TGTGCCAGCAGCTTAGGGGTGACTAGCAGCGTGAGCTCCTACGAGCAGTACTTC. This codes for CASSLGVTSSVSSYEQYF.

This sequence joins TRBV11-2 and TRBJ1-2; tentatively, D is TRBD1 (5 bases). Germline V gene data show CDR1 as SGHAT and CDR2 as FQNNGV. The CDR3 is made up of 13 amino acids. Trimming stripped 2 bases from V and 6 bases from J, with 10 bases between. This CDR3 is CASSLLGQDGYTF. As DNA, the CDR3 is TGTGCCAGCAGCTTATTGGGGCAGGATGGCTACACCTTC.

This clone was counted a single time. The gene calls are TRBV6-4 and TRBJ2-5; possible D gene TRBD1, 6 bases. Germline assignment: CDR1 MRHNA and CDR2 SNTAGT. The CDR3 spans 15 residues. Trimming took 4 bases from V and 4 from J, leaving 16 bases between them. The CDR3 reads CASSAGQTKGETQYF. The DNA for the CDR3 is TGTGCCAGCAGTGCGGGACAAACAAAGGGAGAGACCCAGTACTTC.

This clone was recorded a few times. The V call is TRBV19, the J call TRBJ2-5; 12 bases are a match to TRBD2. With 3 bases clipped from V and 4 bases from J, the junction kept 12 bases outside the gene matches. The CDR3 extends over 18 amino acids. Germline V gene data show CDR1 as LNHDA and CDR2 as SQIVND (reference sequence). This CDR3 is CASSILTSGGTRGETQYF. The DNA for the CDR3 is TGTGCCAGTAGTATCTTGACTAGCGGGGGAACCAGAGGAGAGACCCAGTACTTC.

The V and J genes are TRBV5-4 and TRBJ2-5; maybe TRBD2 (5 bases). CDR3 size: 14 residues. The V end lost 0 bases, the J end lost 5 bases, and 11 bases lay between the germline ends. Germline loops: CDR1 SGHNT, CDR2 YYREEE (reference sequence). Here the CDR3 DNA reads TGTGCCAGCAGCTTGGGAACTACGGGGGAGACCCAGTACTTC. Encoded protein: CASSLGTTGETQYF.

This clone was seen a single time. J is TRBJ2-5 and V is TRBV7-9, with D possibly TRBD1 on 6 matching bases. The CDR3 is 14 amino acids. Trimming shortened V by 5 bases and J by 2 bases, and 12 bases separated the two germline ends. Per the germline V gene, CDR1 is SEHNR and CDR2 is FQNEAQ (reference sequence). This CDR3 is CASSGRTVQETQYF. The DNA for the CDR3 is TGTGCCAGCAGCGGACGGACAGTTCAAGAGACCCAGTACTTC.

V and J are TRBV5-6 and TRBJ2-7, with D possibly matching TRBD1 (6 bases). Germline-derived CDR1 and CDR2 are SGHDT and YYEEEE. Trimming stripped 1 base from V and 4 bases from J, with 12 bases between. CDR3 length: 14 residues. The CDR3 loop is CASSLPRTDYEQYF. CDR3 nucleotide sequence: TGTGCCAGCAGCTTGCCCAGGACAGATTACGAGCAGTACTTC.

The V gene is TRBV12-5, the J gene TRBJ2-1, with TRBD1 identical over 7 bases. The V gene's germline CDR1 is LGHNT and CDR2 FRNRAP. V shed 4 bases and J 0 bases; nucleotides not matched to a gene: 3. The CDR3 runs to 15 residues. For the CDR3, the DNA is TGTGCTAGTGGTTCCCGGGACAGCTCCTACAATGAGCAGTTCTTC. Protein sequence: CASGSRDSSYNEQFF.

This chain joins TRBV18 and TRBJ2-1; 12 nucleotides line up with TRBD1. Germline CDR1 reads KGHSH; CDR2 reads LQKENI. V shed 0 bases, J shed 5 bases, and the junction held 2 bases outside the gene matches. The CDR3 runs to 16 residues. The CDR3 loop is CASSPPGTGGHNEQFF. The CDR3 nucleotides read TGTGCCAGCTCACCACCGGGGACAGGGGGCCACAATGAGCAGTTCTTC.

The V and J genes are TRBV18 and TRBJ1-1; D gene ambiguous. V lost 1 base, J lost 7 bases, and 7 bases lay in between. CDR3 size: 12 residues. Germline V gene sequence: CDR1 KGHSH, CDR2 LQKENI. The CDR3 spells CASSPQQDEAFF. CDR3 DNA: TGTGCCAGCTCACCACAGCAGGATGAAGCTTTCTTT.

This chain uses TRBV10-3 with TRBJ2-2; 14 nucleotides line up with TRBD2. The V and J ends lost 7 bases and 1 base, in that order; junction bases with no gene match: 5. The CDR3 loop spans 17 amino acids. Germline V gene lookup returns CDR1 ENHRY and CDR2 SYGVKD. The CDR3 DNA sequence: TGTGCCATCAACCCGGGACTAGCGGGAGTGAACACCGGGGAGCTGTTTTTT. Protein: CAINPGLAGVNTGELFF.

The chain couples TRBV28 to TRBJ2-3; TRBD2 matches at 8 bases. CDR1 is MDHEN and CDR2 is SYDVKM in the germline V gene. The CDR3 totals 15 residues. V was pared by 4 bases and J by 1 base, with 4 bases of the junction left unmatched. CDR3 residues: CASSSPTSGTDTQYF. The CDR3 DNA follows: TGTGCCAGCAGTTCCCCGACTAGCGGCACAGATACGCAGTATTTT.

This CDR3 reads CASSLWDRSYEQYF. The CDR3 DNA reads as TGTGCCAGCAGCTTATGGGACAGGAGCTACGAGCAGTACTTC. The rearrangement links TRBV11-2 to TRBJ2-7; TRBD1 matches at 8 bases. After removal of 2 bases from V and 3 bases from J, the junction contained 3 bases not matched to a gene. Looked up from germline, CDR1 is SGHAT and CDR2 is FQNNGV. The CDR3 consists of 14 residues.

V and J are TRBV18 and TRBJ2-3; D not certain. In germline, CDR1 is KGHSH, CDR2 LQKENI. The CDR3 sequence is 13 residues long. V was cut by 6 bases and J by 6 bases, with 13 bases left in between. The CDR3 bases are TGTGCCAGCTCTCCCCTAAACGGGGATACGCAGTATTTT. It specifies CASSPLNGDTQYF.

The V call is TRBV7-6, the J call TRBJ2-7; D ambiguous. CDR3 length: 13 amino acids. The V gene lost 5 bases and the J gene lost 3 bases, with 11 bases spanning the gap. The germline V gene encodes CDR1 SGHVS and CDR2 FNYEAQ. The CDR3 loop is CASSPSPGYEQYF. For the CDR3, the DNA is TGTGCCAGCAGCCCGTCCCCGGGCTACGAGCAGTACTTC.

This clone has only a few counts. The DNA of the CDR3 is TGCGCCAGCGCGACCGGGACAGGTGATAGCAATCAGCCCCAGCATTTT. As protein: CASATGTGDSNQPQHF. The chain has TRBV5-1 and TRBJ1-5, with 8 bases matching TRBD1. CDR1 is SGHRS, CDR2 YFSETQ, per germline. V lost 7 bases to trimming and J lost 0 bases; unmatched junction nucleotides: 9. The length of the CDR3 is 16 residues.

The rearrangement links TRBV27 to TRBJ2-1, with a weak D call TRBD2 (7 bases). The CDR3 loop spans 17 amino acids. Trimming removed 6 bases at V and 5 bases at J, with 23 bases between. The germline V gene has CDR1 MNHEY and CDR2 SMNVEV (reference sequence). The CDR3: CASRGGRGGPLDNEQFF. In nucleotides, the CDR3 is TGTGCCAGCAGGGGGGGGAGGGGGGGCCCTCTGGACAATGAGCAGTTCTTC.

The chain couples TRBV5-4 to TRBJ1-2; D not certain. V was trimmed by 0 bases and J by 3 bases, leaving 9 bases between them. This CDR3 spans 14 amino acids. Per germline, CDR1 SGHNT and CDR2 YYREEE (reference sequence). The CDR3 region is CASSLGGTDYGYTF. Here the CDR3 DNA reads TGTGCCAGCAGCTTGGGCGGAACGGACTATGGCTACACCTTC.